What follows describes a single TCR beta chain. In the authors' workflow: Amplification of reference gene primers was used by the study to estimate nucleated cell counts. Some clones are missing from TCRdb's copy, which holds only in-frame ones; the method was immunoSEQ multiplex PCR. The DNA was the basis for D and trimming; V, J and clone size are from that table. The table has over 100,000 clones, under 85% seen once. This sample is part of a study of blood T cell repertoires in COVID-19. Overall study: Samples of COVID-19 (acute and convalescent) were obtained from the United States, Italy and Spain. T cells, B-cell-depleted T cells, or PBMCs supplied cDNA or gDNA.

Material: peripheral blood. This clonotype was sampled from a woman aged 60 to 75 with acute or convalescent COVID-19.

The CDR3 DNA is TGTGCCACCAGCAGTAGGGGGGGGCCCGGTCAGCCCCAGCATTTT. Protein sequence: CATSSRGGPGQPQHF. The V and J genes are TRBV15 and TRBJ1-5, with a weak D call TRBD1 (6 bases). V lost 3 bases to trimming and J lost 6 bases, with 15 bases between them. The CDR3 consists of 15 residues. CDR1 LNHNV and CDR2 YYDKDF come from the germline V gene (reference sequence).